In this sample, the clone carrying this T cell receptor (beta chain) turned up many times. The antigen remains undetermined. The data belong to a study of early T cells in non-severe SARS-CoV-2 infection. Study information: Whole-blood bulk RNA, unsorted, was sequenced, and chains were unpaired.

Findings of the study overall: Matching results from VDJdb favored anti-spike CD8 responses, leaving private and CD4 specificities undetected.

Individual cDNA molecules received unique molecular identifiers. TCRdb reanalysed the 5' RACE reads using MiXCR and keeps one entry per CDR3 protein. The sample carries 50,000 to 60,000 distinct CDR3 sequences, 6% to 7% recorded once. The V gene's germline CDR1 is SEHNR and CDR2 FQNEAQ (reference sequence). The CDR3 runs 13 residues. V was shortened by 2 bases and J by 3 bases, with 4 bases between the two germline ends. What was sequenced was whole blood. The gene calls are TRBV7-9 and TRBJ2-2; D unclear. The clonotype originates from an adult who was a healthcare worker with PCR-confirmed SARS-CoV-2 infection or an uninfected control (not recorded which). The CDR3 spells CASSLTHTGELFF. The CDR3 DNA sequence: TGTGCCAGCAGCTTAACGCACACCGGGGAGCTGTTTTTT.